This T cell receptor beta chain was found in a study of cytomegalovirus exposure and HLA in healthy donors. In the PCR, 60 Vbeta and 13 Jbeta primers were used. TCRdb's table, derived via immunoSEQ multiplex PCR, lists solely in-frame clones and lacks some. The table has 100,000 to 120,000 clones, about 79% seen once; the top ten hold 2.5%. V lost 5 bases to trimming and J lost 1 base; unmatched junction nucleotides: 8. Germline loops: CDR1 LNHDA, CDR2 SQIVND (reference sequence). The CDR3 sequence is 16 residues long. The chain recombines TRBV19 with TRBJ2-5, with 9 bases identical to TRBD2. Sequenced material: PBMCs. The receptor was isolated from a woman aged 18-29 years in good health and CMV-seronegative. The CDR3 region is CASSPTSGPSQETQYF. For the CDR3, the DNA is TGTGCCAGTAGTCCCACTAGCGGGCCCTCCCAAGAGACCCAGTACTTC.